This T cell receptor beta chain is from a study of T cell responses to AZD1222 COVID-19 vaccine. Overall study findings and caveats: Repertoires were collected only later (after the peak T cell response had occurred). With dominance at 160-218 and 743-854, vaccine-associated CD4 TCRs spanned spike. Spike-specific TCR breadth and depth both grew after two AZD1222 doses. White British people made up most donors, females outnumbered males, and clonal diversity was possibly underestimated.

Only in-frame clones appear in the TCRdb table, and some are missing; sequencing was by immunoSEQ multiplex PCR. Of 85,000 to 90,000 clones listed, roughly 90% are singletons. Notes on this clone: Its antigen is currently unknown.

CDR1 and CDR2 from the germline V gene are SGHDT and YYEEEE. The CDR3 spans 14 residues. V lost 3 bases, J lost 2 bases, and 11 bases lay in between. The receptor was derived from an adult in good health. Sequencing used peripheral blood, obtained on day 0 of AZD1222 vaccination. V and J are TRBV5-6 and TRBJ2-5; possibly TRBD1 or TRBD2 for D (5 bases each). CDR3 amino acids: CASSSGRIQETQYF. In nucleotides, the CDR3 is TGTGCCAGCAGCTCGGGACGGATACAAGAGACCCAGTACTTC.